This T cell receptor beta chain was sequenced during a study of CD8 T cells in ankylosing spondylitis. Study-level findings and limits: Disease-linked clones reportedly showed significant enrichment in matched ankylosing spondylitis synovial fluid. Several highly homologous variants made up a TCR beta motif that seemed to typify ankylosing spondylitis blood. CD8+ disease-linked clones were present at relatively low frequencies in blood.

The CDR3 runs to 17 residues. The V segment lost 7 bases and the J segment 2 bases; nucleotides outside the gene matches: 10. CDR1 is SGHTA and CDR2 is FQGNSA in the germline V gene. By quantitative 5'-RACE with molecular barcodes, the TCR beta libraries were made. TCRdb recomputed calls from the 5' RACE reads with MiXCR, one row per CDR3 protein. This table has approximately 200,000 distinct CDR3 sequences, over 10% appearing once. Ten or more counts support this clonotype. As yet, its antigen is unknown. This TCR came from a female donor with ankylosing spondylitis or in good health (not recorded which). Sequenced: blood, either unsorted or a sorted T cell fraction (not recorded which). V gene TRBV7-2 combines with J gene TRBJ2-2, with TRBD2 identical over 10 bases. The CDR3 DNA follows: TGTGCCAGCAACAGGCTAGCGGGAGACCTAAACACCGGGGAGCTGTTTTTT. This translates into CASNRLAGDLNTGELFF.